This TCR beta chain was profiled in a study of blood T cell repertoires in COVID-19. Clones were sequenced by immunoSEQ multiplex PCR, and TCRdb holds only the in-frame ones, with some missing. The table has some 260,000 clones, approximately 79% seen once. The V end was cut by 2 bases, the J end by 12 bases, with 11 bases between. This CDR3 region has 11 residues. Per the germline V gene, CDR1 is DFQATT and CDR2 is SNEGSKA (reference sequence). The sequence derives from a woman aged 40 to 55 with active or convalescent COVID-19. Sequenced material: peripheral blood. The chain couples TRBV20-1 to TRBJ2-1; D call uncertain. The CDR3 region is CSARNGLVQFF. For the CDR3, the DNA is TGCAGTGCTAGAAACGGGTTGGTGCAGTTCTTC.